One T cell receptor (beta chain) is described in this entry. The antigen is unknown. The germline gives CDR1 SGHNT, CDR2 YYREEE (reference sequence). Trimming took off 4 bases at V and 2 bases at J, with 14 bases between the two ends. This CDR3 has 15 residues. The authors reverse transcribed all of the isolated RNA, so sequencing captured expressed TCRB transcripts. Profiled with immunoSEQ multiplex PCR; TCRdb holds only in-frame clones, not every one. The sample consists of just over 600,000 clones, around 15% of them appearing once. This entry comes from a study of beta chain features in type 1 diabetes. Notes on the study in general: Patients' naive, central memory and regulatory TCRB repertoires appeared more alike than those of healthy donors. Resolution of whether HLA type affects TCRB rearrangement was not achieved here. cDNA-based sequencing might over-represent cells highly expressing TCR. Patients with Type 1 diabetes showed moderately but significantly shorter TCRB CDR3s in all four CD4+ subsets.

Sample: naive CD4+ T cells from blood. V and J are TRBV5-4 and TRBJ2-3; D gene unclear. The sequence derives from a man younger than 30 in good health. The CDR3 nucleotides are TGTGCCAGCAGCGCCCCCCGCGGTAACACAGATACGCAGTATTTT. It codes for CASSAPRGNTDTQYF.